This T cell receptor beta chain derives from a study of OX40 agonist ivuxolimab in advanced cancers. Study-wide findings and caveats: The mean number of expanded clones was higher in CD8+ T cells than in CD4+.

Notes on this clone: What it binds is not known.

The germline V gene encodes CDR1 SGHNT and CDR2 YENEEA. This CDR3 comprises 14 residues. V was shortened by 3 bases and J by 0 bases, with 8 bases between the two germline ends. Assay used: immunoSEQ multiplex PCR; TCRdb lists only in-frame clones, some missing. The sample contains 67,000 or so clones, roughly 80% of which appear only once. The clonotype originates from an adult with an advanced solid tumor such as melanoma, head and neck, liver or kidney cancer. The chain couples TRBV11-3 to TRBJ2-5, with unresolved D. This sample comprised CD4+ or CD8+ T cells sorted from blood, obtained in a trial of the OX40 agonist ivuxolimab. The DNA of the CDR3 is TGTGCCAGCAGCTTGAGTGGGAACCAAGAGACCCAGTACTTC. As protein: CASSLSGNQETQYF.